The 8 T cell receptor beta chains listed next were all sequenced from one sample in a study of cytomegalovirus exposure and HLA in healthy donors. The protocol was immunoSEQ multiplex PCR, while the TCRdb copy is restricted to in-frame clones and leaves out a portion. In the table there are about 180,000 clones, 85% of which are singletons. The sequenced sample was PBMCs. These receptors all come from a man younger than 30 in good health and CMV-seropositive.

The rearrangement links TRBV28 to TRBJ2-7; 11 nucleotides match TRBD1. The ends lost 2 bases at V and 2 bases at J; junction bases unmatched: 2. The CDR3 has 15 amino acids. Germline CDR1 and CDR2: MDHEN and SYDVKM. CDR3 residues: CASSLGGQGAYEQYF. CDR3 in DNA: TGTGCCAGCAGTTTAGGGGGACAGGGGGCCTACGAGCAGTACTTC.

The gene calls are TRBV28 and TRBJ1-2; weak D call: TRBD1 (5 bases). The CDR3 consists of 16 residues. The V gene lost 2 bases and the J gene lost 4 bases, with 17 bases spanning the gap. Germline CDR1 and CDR2: MDHEN and SYDVKM. The CDR3 reads CASSLDTGVLSYGYTF. CDR3 DNA sequence: TGTGCCAGCAGTTTAGACACGGGGGTGCTAAGCTATGGCTACACCTTC.

The chain employs TRBV9 and TRBJ1-2; 9 bases line up with TRBD1. CDR3 length: 14 residues. J lost 7 bases, V lost 3 bases, and 7 bases had no gene match. Germline CDR1 reads SGDLS; CDR2 reads YYNGEE. The CDR3 DNA reads as TGTGCCAGCAGCGGATCCGGGACAGGGCCTGGCTACACCTTC. This codes for CASSGSGTGPGYTF.

The CDR3 spells CASSQPLDEQFF. CDR3 in DNA: TGCGCCAGCAGCCAACCTCTAGATGAGCAGTTCTTC. This chain joins TRBV4-1 and TRBJ2-1; D not certain. The CDR3 is 12 amino acids. The ends were cut back, 2 bases at V and 8 bases at J, with 7 bases in the middle. CDR1 is MGHRA and CDR2 is YSYEKL in the germline V gene.

This clone was picked up one time. J is TRBJ2-7 and V is TRBV30, with TRBD2 identical over 8 bases. V shed 3 bases and J 2 bases; nucleotides not matched to a gene: 9. The CDR3 has 15 amino acids. Germline loops: CDR1 GTSNPN, CDR2 SVGIG (reference sequence). CDR3 sequence: CAWRSWTAGAYEQYF. CDR3 DNA: TGTGCCTGGAGGTCCTGGACAGCGGGGGCCTACGAGCAGTACTTC.

The V gene is TRBV19, the J gene TRBJ2-1, with 10 bases fitting TRBD2. Germline V CDR1 and CDR2: LNHDA, SQIVND (reference sequence). Trimming cost V 6 bases and J 9 bases; bases outside gene matches: 8. This CDR3 has 14 amino acids. The CDR3 bases are TGTGCCAGTAGGATCGGGACTAGCGCGGTTGAGCAGTTCTTC. It codes for CASRIGTSAVEQFF.

This clone was seen only a few times. The chain employs TRBV28 and TRBJ1-4; D gene ambiguous. The germline gives CDR1 MDHEN, CDR2 SYDVKM. With 4 bases removed from V and 8 bases from J, the gap between germline ends came to 11 bases. CDR3 length: 13 amino acids. The CDR3 DNA follows: TGTGCCAGCAGTTCCTTTGTCAGGGAAAAACTGTTTTTT. Translation: CASSSFVREKLFF.

V is TRBV2 and J is TRBJ2-7, with D perhaps matching TRBD2 (5 bases). CDR1 and CDR2 from the germline V gene are SNHLY and FYNNEI. The CDR3 sequence is 15 residues long. V was trimmed by 7 bases and J by 6 bases, leaving 22 bases between them. The CDR3 spells CASTYSRGDGFEQYF. The CDR3 DNA reads TGTGCCAGCACCTACTCCCGGGGAGATGGGTTCGAGCAGTACTTC.